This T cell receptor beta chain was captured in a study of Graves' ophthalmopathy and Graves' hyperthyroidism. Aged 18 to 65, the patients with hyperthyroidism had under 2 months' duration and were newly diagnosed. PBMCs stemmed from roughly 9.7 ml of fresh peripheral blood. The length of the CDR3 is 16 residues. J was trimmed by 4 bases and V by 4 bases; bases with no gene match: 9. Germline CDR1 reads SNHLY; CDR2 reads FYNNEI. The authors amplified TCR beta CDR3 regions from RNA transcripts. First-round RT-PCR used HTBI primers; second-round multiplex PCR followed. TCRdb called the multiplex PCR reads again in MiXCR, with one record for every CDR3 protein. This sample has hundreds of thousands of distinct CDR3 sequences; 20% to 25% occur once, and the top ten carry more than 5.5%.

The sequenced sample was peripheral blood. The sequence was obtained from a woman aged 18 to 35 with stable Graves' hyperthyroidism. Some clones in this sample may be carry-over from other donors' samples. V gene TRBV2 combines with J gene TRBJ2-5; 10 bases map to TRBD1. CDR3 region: CASSGQGAIEGETQYF. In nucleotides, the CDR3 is TGTGCCAGCAGTGGACAGGGGGCGATTGAAGGAGAGACCCAGTACTTC.